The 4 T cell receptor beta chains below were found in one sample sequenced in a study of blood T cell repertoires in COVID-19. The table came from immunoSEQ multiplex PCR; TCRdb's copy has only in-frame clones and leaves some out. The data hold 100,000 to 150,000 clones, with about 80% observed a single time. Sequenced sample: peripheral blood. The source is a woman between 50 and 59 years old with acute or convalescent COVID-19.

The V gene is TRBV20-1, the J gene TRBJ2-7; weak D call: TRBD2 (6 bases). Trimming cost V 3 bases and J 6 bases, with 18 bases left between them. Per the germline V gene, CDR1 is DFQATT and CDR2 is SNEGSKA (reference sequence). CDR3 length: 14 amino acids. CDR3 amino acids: CSASRLVFAREQYF. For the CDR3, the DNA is TGCAGTGCTAGTAGACTAGTTTTCGCTCGCGAGCAGTACTTC.

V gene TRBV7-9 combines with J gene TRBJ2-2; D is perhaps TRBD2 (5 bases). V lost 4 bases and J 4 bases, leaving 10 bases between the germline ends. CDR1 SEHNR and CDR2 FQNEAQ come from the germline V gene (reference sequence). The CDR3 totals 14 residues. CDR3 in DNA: TGTGCCAGCAGCTACTTAGGGAGCACCGGGGAGCTGTTTTTT. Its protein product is CASSYLGSTGELFF.

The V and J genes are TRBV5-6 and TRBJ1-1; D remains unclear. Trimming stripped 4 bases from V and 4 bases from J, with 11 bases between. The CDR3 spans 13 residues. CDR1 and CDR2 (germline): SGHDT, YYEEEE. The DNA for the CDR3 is TGTGCCAGCAGCCGTGGGAGGGCCACTGAAGCTTTCTTT. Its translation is CASSRGRATEAFF.

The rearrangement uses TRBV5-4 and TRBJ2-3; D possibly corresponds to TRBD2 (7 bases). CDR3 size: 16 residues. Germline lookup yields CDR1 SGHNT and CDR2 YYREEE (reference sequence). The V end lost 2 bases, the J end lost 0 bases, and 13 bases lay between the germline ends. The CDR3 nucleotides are TGTGCCAGCAGCTTCGGGGGAGGGGGGAGCACAGATACGCAGTATTTT. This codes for CASSFGGGGSTDTQYF.